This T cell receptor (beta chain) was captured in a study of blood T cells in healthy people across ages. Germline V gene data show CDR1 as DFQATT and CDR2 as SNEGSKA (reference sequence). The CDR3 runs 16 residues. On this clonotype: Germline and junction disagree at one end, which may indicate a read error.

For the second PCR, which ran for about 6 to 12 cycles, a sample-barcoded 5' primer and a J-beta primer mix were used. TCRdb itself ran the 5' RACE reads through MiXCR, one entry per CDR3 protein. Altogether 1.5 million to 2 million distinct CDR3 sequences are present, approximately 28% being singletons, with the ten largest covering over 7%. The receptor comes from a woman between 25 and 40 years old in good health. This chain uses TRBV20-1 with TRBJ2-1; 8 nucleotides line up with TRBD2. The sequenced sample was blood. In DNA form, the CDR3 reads TGCAGTGCTAGAGATCGATCAGCGGGGGAGCAAAGTGGGCAGTTTTTC. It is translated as CSARDRSAGEQSGQFF.